What follows are 24 T cell receptor beta chains derived from one specimen sequenced in a study of cytomegalovirus exposure and HLA in healthy donors (dated by TCRdb to 2015 to 2018). The library came from the immunoSEQ multiplex PCR assay. For the multiplex PCR, a mixture combining 60 forward primers for TCR Vbeta segments and 13 reverse primers for TCR Jbeta segments was used. TCRdb re-hosts the immuneACCESS table, in-frame sequences only. Its copies lack some clones; in the studies checked, an unresolved V gene accounts for under half of them, and the cause for the rest is not known. The sample table holds 150,000 or so clones, of which 60% to 80% were seen once. Clones ranked in the top ten supply 0.85% to 1% of the sample. Sequencing input: PBMCs. The receptors derive from a woman aged 50 to 60 in good health and CMV-seropositive.

The gene calls are TRBV7-2 and TRBJ1-6; 8 bases match TRBD1. The CDR3 has 15 amino acids. Germline lookup yields CDR1 SGHTA and CDR2 FQGNSA. Trimming removed 6 bases from V and 9 bases from J; junction bases left unmatched: 10. The CDR3 region is CASSGTGGGFSPLHF. The CDR3 bases are TGTGCCAGCAGTGGGACAGGTGGAGGATTTTCACCCCTCCACTTT.

This chain uses TRBV5-1 with TRBJ2-2; 9 bases map to TRBD1. V shed 2 bases, J shed 3 bases, and the junction held 2 bases outside the gene matches. This CDR3 is 15 amino acids long. Germline CDR1 SGHRS, CDR2 YFSETQ. The chain's CDR3 is CASSLQGAYTGELFF. CDR3 bases: TGCGCCAGCAGCTTACAGGGGGCATACACCGGGGAGCTGTTTTTT.

The chain combines TRBV2 with TRBJ2-3, with D perhaps TRBD1 (6 bases). Germline CDR1 reads SNHLY; CDR2 reads FYNNEI. The CDR3 totals 13 residues. Trimming took 5 bases from V and 6 from J, leaving 12 bases between them. CDR3 sequence: CASSIQGADTQYF. The CDR3, as DNA: TGTGCCAGCAGTATACAGGGTGCCGATACGCAGTATTTT.

This chain joins TRBV18 and TRBJ2-7; 7 bases match TRBD1. V gave up 3 bases and J gave up 5 bases; unmatched junction bases: 10. The CDR3 has 15 amino acids. Germline V gene data show CDR1 as KGHSH and CDR2 as LQKENI. The CDR3 DNA is TGTGCCAGCTCACCGAAACCGGGACAGACAAACGAGCAGTACTTC. Its protein product is CASSPKPGQTNEQYF.

This chain links TRBV28 with TRBJ1-2, with TRBD1 matching 8 bases. V shed 6 bases and J 7 bases; nucleotides not matched to a gene: 7. The CDR3 has 13 residues. Looked up from germline, CDR1 is MDHEN and CDR2 is SYDVKM. The CDR3 protein is CASSSGQGGGYTF. The CDR3 coding sequence is TGTGCCAGCAGCTCCGGACAGGGCGGTGGCTACACCTTC.

In DNA, the CDR3 is TGTGCCAGCAAGAGACAGGGCTATAGCAATCAGCCCCAGCATTTT. It specifies CASKRQGYSNQPQHF. The chain joins TRBV6-1 to TRBJ1-5, with TRBD1 matching over 7 bases. Trimming at V came to 7 bases and at J to 0 bases, leaving 6 bases not matched to a gene. The CDR3 is 15 amino acids. Germline lookup yields CDR1 MNHNS and CDR2 SASEGT.

This clone occurred a few times. The J gene is TRBJ1-2, the V gene TRBV6-5; 9 nucleotides line up with TRBD1. This CDR3 is 14 amino acids long. With 6 bases clipped from V and 8 bases from J, the junction kept 10 bases outside the gene matches. CDR1 and CDR2 from the germline V gene are MNHEY and SVGAGI. The CDR3 spells CASSRPPGQGGYTF. CDR3 sequence (DNA): TGTGCCAGCAGCAGACCCCCGGGACAGGGCGGCTACACCTTC.

This clone is deemed medium-sized. This chain connects TRBV2 to TRBJ2-7; 7 bases fit TRBD1. Trimming took 7 bases from V and 4 from J; bases not matched to a gene: 10. The CDR3 extends over 14 amino acids. The germline V gene encodes CDR1 SNHLY and CDR2 FYNNEI. Here the CDR3 reads CASNTGTAFYEQYF. CDR3 DNA: TGTGCCAGCAACACCGGGACAGCCTTTTACGAGCAGTACTTC.

The gene calls are TRBV11-3 and TRBJ2-7; D uncertain. The germline gives CDR1 SGHNT, CDR2 YENEEA. This CDR3 is built from 14 residues. V lost 4 bases and J 2 bases, leaving 12 bases between the germline ends. The CDR3: CASSSVETPYEQYF. CDR3 nucleotide sequence: TGTGCCAGCAGCTCGGTAGAAACCCCCTACGAGCAGTACTTC.

This clone was seen just once. The V call is TRBV11-2, the J call TRBJ1-4, with D perhaps TRBD1 (5 bases). CDR3 length equals 15 residues. Trimming shortened V by 2 bases and J by 8 bases, and 15 bases separated the two germline ends. Looked up from germline, CDR1 is SGHAT and CDR2 is FQNNGV. The CDR3 loop is CASSLLGTGREKLFF. CDR3 coding DNA: TGTGCCAGCAGCTTACTCGGTACAGGTCGGGAAAAACTGTTTTTT.

This sequence joins TRBV6-1 and TRBJ1-1, with TRBD1 identical over 8 bases. V lost 3 bases and J lost 5; bases outside the gene matches: 8. Germline V gene data show CDR1 as MNHNS and CDR2 as SASEGT. CDR3 length: 15 residues. CDR3: CASSDWTGRRTEAFF. DNA of the CDR3: TGTGCCAGCAGTGACTGGACAGGGAGGAGGACTGAAGCTTTCTTT.

The chain links TRBV19 to TRBJ2-7, with 8 nucleotides matching TRBD2. There are 12 residues in the CDR3. Germline CDR1 is LNHDA and CDR2 is SQIVND (reference sequence). V lost 10 bases to trimming and J lost 6 bases; unmatched junction nucleotides: 8. In DNA form, the CDR3 reads TGTGCCACTACGGGGGGGAACCTCGAGCAGTACTTC. Amino acid sequence: CATTGGNLEQYF.

J is TRBJ2-1 and V is TRBV19, with 7 bases identical to TRBD2. CDR3 length: 15 amino acids. Germline CDR1 reads LNHDA; CDR2 reads SQIVND (reference sequence). Trimming cost V 5 bases and J 5 bases; bases outside gene matches: 9. CDR3 coding DNA: TGTGCCAGTAGTCCCCGGACTAGATCGGACAATGAGCAGTTCTTC. It codes for CASSPRTRSDNEQFF.

This clone was seen more than once but under ten times. The V call is TRBV4-3, the J call TRBJ1-4; the match to TRBD1 covers 7 bases. With V trimmed by 4 bases and J by 5 bases, 7 bases remained unmatched. CDR3 size: 15 residues. Germline loops: CDR1 LGHNA, CDR2 YSLEER. The CDR3 nucleotides read TGCGCCAGCAGCCGTCTGACAGGGTCCAATGAAAAACTGTTTTTT. Residues: CASSRLTGSNEKLFF.

The rearrangement links TRBV5-1 to TRBJ2-3, with 11 bases matching TRBD2. CDR3 length: 16 residues. V lost 3 bases, J lost 2 bases, and 5 bases stayed unmatched. CDR1 is SGHRS, CDR2 YFSETQ, per germline. The DNA of the CDR3 is TGCGCCAGCAGCTCTGTGACTAGCGGGGCCACAGATACGCAGTATTTT. This encodes CASSSVTSGATDTQYF.

The chain links TRBV6-1 to TRBJ2-7, with D perhaps matching TRBD1 (6 bases). Germline V gene sequence: CDR1 MNHNS, CDR2 SASEGT. The V end was cut by 3 bases, the J end by 0 bases, with 12 bases between. This CDR3 comprises 15 residues. In DNA form, the CDR3 reads TGTGCCAGCAGTGATAGGCAGGGGATCTCCTACGAGCAGTACTTC. It is translated as CASSDRQGISYEQYF.

This clone has just one count. The chain carries TRBV5-8 and TRBJ2-7; 11 bases are shared with TRBD1. The V and J ends lost 3 bases and 4 bases, in that order; junction bases with no gene match: 12. CDR1 is SGHTS and CDR2 is YDEGEE in the germline V gene. CDR3 length: 17 residues. CDR3 DNA: TGTGCCAGCAGCTGGACTGGTGGGACAGGGGGGTTGTACGAGCAGTACTTC. As protein: CASSWTGGTGGLYEQYF.

The rearrangement links TRBV28 to TRBJ1-2; TRBD1 might be the D (6 bases). The CDR3 has 13 residues. Looked up from germline, CDR1 is MDHEN and CDR2 is SYDVKM. V was trimmed by 5 bases and J by 7 bases, leaving 14 bases between them. The CDR3 sequence: CASSMRQDFGYTF. The CDR3 nucleotides read TGTGCCAGCAGTATGAGACAGGACTTTGGCTACACCTTC.

V usage is TRBV6-6 and J usage is TRBJ1-5; 8 positions agree with TRBD1. The germline V gene has CDR1 MNHNY and CDR2 SVGAGI (reference sequence). Trimming removed 5 bases from V and 0 bases from J; junction bases left unmatched: 3. The CDR3 sequence is 15 residues long. CDR3 residues: CASSRTGYSNQPQHF. In DNA, the CDR3 is TGTGCCAGCAGTAGGACAGGGTATAGCAATCAGCCCCAGCATTTT.

The gene calls are TRBV10-2 and TRBJ2-7; 14 positions match TRBD2. The germline V gene encodes CDR1 WSHSY and CDR2 SAAADI. This CDR3 has 17 amino acids. After removal of 3 bases from V and 7 bases from J, the junction contained 11 bases not matched to a gene. As DNA, the CDR3 is TGCGCCAGCAGTGAACAGACTAGCGGGGGGGCCTTTAGGGAGCAGTACTTC. Its translation is CASSEQTSGGAFREQYF.

This rearrangement joins TRBV5-1 to TRBJ2-2, with 7 bases lining up with TRBD1. J lost 4 bases, V lost 0 bases, and 3 bases had no gene match. The germline CDR1 and CDR2 sequences are SGHRS and YFSETQ. The CDR3 consists of 15 residues. CDR3 residues: CASSLGQGLTGELFF. Written as DNA, the CDR3 is TGCGCCAGCAGCTTGGGACAGGGCCTCACCGGGGAGCTGTTTTTT. Full variable domain (missing parts from reference TRBV5-1 and TRBJ2-2): KAGVTQTPRYLIKTRGQQVTLSCSPISGHRSVSWYQQTPGQGLQFLFEYFSETQRNKGNFPGRFSGRQFSNSRSEMNVSTLELGDSALYLCASSLGQGLTGELFFGEGSRLTVL.

The chain couples TRBV7-2 to TRBJ2-5; 7 bases agree with TRBD1. Per the germline V gene, CDR1 is SGHTA and CDR2 is FQGNSA. After removal of 5 bases from V and 5 bases from J, the junction contained 2 bases not matched to a gene. This CDR3 region has 12 residues. The CDR3 DNA sequence: TGTGCCAGCAGCCAGGGGGTTGAGACCCAGTACTTC. It codes for CASSQGVETQYF.

CDR3 sequence (DNA): TGTGCCAGCAAAGCCACAGGCCAACTTTACGAGCAGTACTTC. Translated: CASKATGQLYEQYF. This chain joins TRBV28 and TRBJ2-7; D possibly corresponds to TRBD1 (5 bases). The germline V gene encodes CDR1 MDHEN and CDR2 SYDVKM. V was shortened by 7 bases and J by 4 bases, with 17 bases between the two germline ends. The CDR3 has 14 residues.

The gene calls are TRBV11-2 and TRBJ2-7, with TRBD1 identical over 8 bases. Per the germline V gene, CDR1 is SGHAT and CDR2 is FQNNGV. With 3 bases clipped from V and 6 bases from J, the junction kept 4 bases outside the gene matches. CDR3 length: 13 residues. CDR3 sequence: CASSFDTGGEQYF. In DNA, the CDR3 is TGTGCCAGCAGCTTTGACACAGGGGGCGAGCAGTACTTC.